These T cell receptor beta chains were read from a single sample in a study of blood T cell repertoires in COVID-19. TCRdb's table, derived via immunoSEQ multiplex PCR, lists solely in-frame clones and lacks some. The sample holds about 130,000 clones; 60% to 80% are singletons and the top ten take more than 5.5%. Specimen: peripheral blood. Receptors originate from a man aged 55 to 69 with acute or convalescent COVID-19. The CDR3 runs from the conserved cysteine through the conserved F or W. D genes are given only for firm matches. A clone size is listed for some rows: how often the clone was seen (once, few, many), or a class if it is expanded.

-	TRBD1	TRBV7-6	TRBJ1-6	TGTGCCAGCAGCCGCCGACAGGGGGCTGATTCACCCCTCCACTTT	CASSRRQGADSPLHF
-	-	TRBV5-1	TRBJ2-7	TGCGCCAGCAGCTTGGCCGGACTGTTGGGCCACGAGCAGTACTTC	CASSLAGLLGHEQYF
-	-	TRBV24-1	TRBJ2-7	TGTGCCACCAGTGAACATCCGGGGTACGAGCAGTACTTC	CATSEHPGYEQYF
-	TRBD2	TRBV3-1/TRBV3-2	TRBJ2-3	TGTGCCAGCAGCCGTCGGACTAGCGAGACAGATACGCAGTATTTT	CASSRRTSETDTQYF
-	TRBD2	TRBV19	TRBJ2-1	TGTGCCAGTAGTATCTTTCGGGGGTCTAGCGGCCGAAGCTCCTACAATGAGCAGTTCTTC	CASSIFRGSSGRSSYNEQFF
-	-	TRBV27	TRBJ1-2	TGTGCCAGCAGTCACCGGACGGGTCCGGGGTATGGCTACACCTTC	CASSHRTGPGYGYTF
-	-	TRBV6-2/TRBV6-3	TRBJ1-5	TGTGCCAGCAGTTTCGACAGGCCTAAGGCCGTCAATCAGCCCCAGCATTTT	CASSFDRPKAVNQPQHF
-	TRBD1	TRBV7-9	TRBJ2-7	TGTGCCAGCAGTGAAGCCCGACAGGGGCCTAAAGAGCAGTACTTC	CASSEARQGPKEQYF
-	TRBD2	TRBV30	TRBJ2-6	TGTGCCTGGGGTAGACTAGCGGGGAGCTCTGGGGCCAACGTCCTGACTTTC	CAWGRLAGSSGANVLTF
-	TRBD1	TRBV5-6	TRBJ1-2	TGTGCCAGCAGCTTGGGACAGGGAACGTATGGCTACACCTTC	CASSLGQGTYGYTF
-	TRBD2	TRBV12-3/TRBV12-4	TRBJ2-1	TGTGCCAGCGGGCGGGGGGACTACAATGAGCAGTTCTTC	CASGRGDYNEQFF
-	-	TRBV4-1	TRBJ2-7	TGCGCCAGCAGCCAATCGACTAAAGTATCCTACGAGCAGTACTTC	CASSQSTKVSYEQYF
-	-	TRBV7-9	TRBJ2-6	TGTGCCAGCAGCTTCACCCAGTCTGGGGCCAACGTCCTGACTTTC	CASSFTQSGANVLTF
-	-	TRBV19	TRBJ1-5	TGTGCCAGTAGTGTTGGACAGCGGAGCAATCAGCCCCAGCATTTT	CASSVGQRSNQPQHF
few	-	TRBV10-3	TRBJ2-1	TGTGCCATCAGTGCCGACAGTTACAATGAGCAGTTCTTC	CAISADSYNEQFF
few	TRBD1	TRBV19	TRBJ1-3	TGTGCCAGTAGTGCGGTGAACAGGGGCTTGTCTGGAAACACCATATATTTT	CASSAVNRGLSGNTIYF
-	TRBD2	TRBV6-2/TRBV6-3	TRBJ2-7	TGTGCCAGCAGTACCCCGGGGCCTAGCGGGATGTACGAGCAGTACTTC	CASSTPGPSGMYEQYF
-	TRBD1	TRBV5-1	TRBJ2-1	TGCGCCAGCGCGGAGACAGGGCCGGAAAAAGAGCAGTTCTTC	CASAETGPEKEQFF
few	-	TRBV28	TRBJ1-1	TGTGCCAGCAGTTTATCTCCCCGGGGGTTCACTGAAGCTTTCTTT	CASSLSPRGFTEAFF
-	-	TRBV19	TRBJ2-1	TGTGCCAGTAGTATGAGAGGGAACTCCTACAATGAGCAGTTCTTC	CASSMRGNSYNEQFF
-	-	TRBV18	TRBJ2-1	TGTGCCAGCTCACCGGGCAGCTCCTACAATGAGCAGTTCTTC	CASSPGSSYNEQFF
-	TRBD1	TRBV5-1	TRBJ1-2	TGCGCCAGCAGCTTACAGGGGGCAGTTGGCTATGGCTACACCTTC	CASSLQGAVGYGYTF
-	TRBD1	TRBV18	TRBJ2-7	TGTGCCAGCTCACCCCTCACCCCGGGGACAGGGGCGGGCGAGCAGTACTTC	CASSPLTPGTGAGEQYF
-	TRBD1	TRBV3-1/TRBV3-2	TRBJ2-5	TGTGCCAGCAGCCCATACTATGGGACAGGGTCGCCCCAGTACTTC	CASSPYYGTGSPQYF
-	-	TRBV5-6	TRBJ1-5	TGTGCCAGCAGCTCAATTCAAGGAGGGTTTAATCAGCCCCAGCATTTT	CASSSIQGGFNQPQHF
-	TRBD2	TRBV19	TRBJ2-1	TGTGCCAGTAGGACTAGCGGGGGGTCAGAGGAGCAGTTCTTC	CASRTSGGSEEQFF
-	TRBD1	TRBV30	TRBJ1-1	TGTGCCTGGAGTGGGCAGGGGGCTACTGAAGCTTTCTTT	CAWSGQGATEAFF